The 19 T cell receptor beta chains listed next were all sequenced from one sample in a study of control samples from healthy donors and cancer patients. Produced via immunoSEQ multiplex PCR; TCRdb's table is partial and in-frame only. The sample records some 120,000 clones, approximately 92% being singletons. Sequenced sample: PBMCs. The receptors derive from a woman in her forties or fifties with colorectal cancer.

The V and J genes are TRBV10-3 and TRBJ1-1; D gene uncertain. The V gene lost 6 bases and the J gene lost 1 base, with 12 bases spanning the gap. From germline, CDR1 is ENHRY and CDR2 SYGVKD. The CDR3 has 14 residues. The CDR3 DNA reads TGTGCCATCAGGTCGGGCCAGCCGAACACTGAAGCTTTCTTT. The encoded protein is CAIRSGQPNTEAFF.

This chain links TRBV2 with TRBJ2-7; 10 positions agree with TRBD1. This CDR3 contains 19 residues. Losses at the gene ends were 10 bases for V and 9 bases for J; bases not matched to a gene: 30. Germline V gene sequence: CDR1 SNHLY, CDR2 FYNNEI. For the CDR3, the DNA is TGTGCCAAAGATCCACCGGGACAGGGGCCACACCCGACATCTACGAGGCAGTACTTC. It yields the protein CAKDPPGQGPHPTSTRQYF. Drawing the rest from reference TRBV2 and TRBJ2-7, the complete variable domain is EPEVTQTPSHQVTQMGQEVILRCVPISNHLYFYWYRQILGQKVEFLVSFYNNEISEKSEIFDDQFSVERPDGSNFTLKIRSTKLEDSAMYFCAKDPPGQGPHPTSTRQYFGPGTRLTVT.

The chain links TRBV6-5 to TRBJ2-7; TRBD2 aligns across 11 bases. Germline V gene data show CDR1 as MNHEY and CDR2 as SVGAGI. V gave up 6 bases and J gave up 2 bases; unmatched junction bases: 3. The CDR3 runs 14 residues. In nucleotides, the CDR3 is TGTGCCAGCAGGCAACTAGCGGGAGCCTACGAGCAGTACTTC. Its translation is CASRQLAGAYEQYF.

This clone was found once. The rearrangement links TRBV7-6 to TRBJ1-3, with 7 bases that match TRBD1. The V segment lost 4 bases and the J segment 4 bases; nucleotides outside the gene matches: 13. Germline V gene lookup returns CDR1 SGHVS and CDR2 FNYEAQ. CDR3 size: 17 residues. The CDR3 region has the DNA TGTGCCAGCAGCTCGCCTCCACAGGGGCTGGGAGGAAACACCATATATTTT. Protein: CASSSPPQGLGGNTIYF.

The rearrangement links TRBV11-1 to TRBJ2-7; the D gene is possibly TRBD2 (6 bases). Germline CDR1 reads SGHAT; CDR2 reads FQDESV (reference sequence). Trimming took 0 bases from V and 10 from J, leaving 13 bases between them. The CDR3 has 13 amino acids. The CDR3 DNA reads TGTGCCAGCAGCTTAGCGGGGCGGGACTCACAGTACTTC. Its translation: CASSLAGRDSQYF.

The chain couples TRBV5-4 to TRBJ1-1; 7 bases are shared with TRBD1. Germline V gene sequence: CDR1 SGHNT, CDR2 YYREEE (reference sequence). The CDR3 is 11 amino acids. After removal of 6 bases from V and 10 bases from J, the junction contained 6 bases not matched to a gene. The CDR3 is CASTPGGGAFF. DNA of the CDR3: TGTGCCAGCACCCCAGGGGGGGGAGCTTTCTTT.

The chain combines TRBV7-3 with TRBJ1-2; D may be TRBD1 (5 bases). Trimming removed 0 bases from V and 3 bases from J, with 11 bases in between. Germline values: CDR1 SGHTA, CDR2 FQGTGA. CDR3 length equals 15 residues. CDR3 region: CASSLTGVEDYGYTF. CDR3 coding DNA: TGTGCCAGCAGCTTAACAGGGGTGGAGGACTATGGCTACACCTTC.

The chain has TRBV2 and TRBJ1-2; D uncertain. CDR3 length: 14 residues. Germline V lookup: CDR1 SNHLY, CDR2 FYNNEI. V was pared by 11 bases and J by 4 bases, with 20 bases between. This CDR3 reads CACSPGLGSYGYTF. The CDR3 DNA reads as TGTGCCTGTAGCCCGGGGTTGGGGAGCTATGGCTACACCTTC.

As concerns this clone: The limits of the CDR3 on the DNA are not certain, so only TCRdb's listed CDR3 is given. The V gene is TRBV2, the J gene TRBJ2-1. The CDR3 region is 13 residues in length, termini included. Germline assignment: CDR1 SNHLY and CDR2 FYNNEI. The CDR3 here is CASILGRGDEQFF.

The rearrangement links TRBV18 to TRBJ2-7; TRBD1 aligns across 7 bases. The CDR3 is made up of 15 amino acids. V lost 3 bases to trimming and J lost 2 bases; unmatched junction nucleotides: 7. Germline CDR1 KGHSH, CDR2 LQKENI. DNA for the CDR3: TGTGCCAGCTCACCTGGGACAGCTAAAGCCTACGAGCAGTACTTC. This translates into CASSPGTAKAYEQYF.

J is TRBJ2-3 and V is TRBV12-5, with a weak D call TRBD1 (5 bases). Germline assignment: CDR1 LGHNT and CDR2 FRNRAP. The CDR3 sequence is 15 residues long. V lost 6 bases and J lost 0, with 13 bases in between. The CDR3 DNA is TGTGCTAGTGGCCCGGACACCGCTAGCACAGATACGCAGTATTTT. Translating it yields CASGPDTASTDTQYF.

The rearrangement joins TRBV12-3 or TRBV12-4 to TRBJ2-4; no clear D. Trimming pared 3 bases from V and 5 bases from J, leaving 5 bases between. The length of the CDR3 is 12 residues. In DNA, the CDR3 is TGTGCCAGCAGTTTTTACCAAAACATTCAGTACTTC. Translating it yields CASSFYQNIQYF.

This clone was detected only a few times. This chain joins TRBV3-1 (or the pseudogene TRBV3-2) and TRBJ1-2, with D tentatively TRBD1 (6 bases). The ends were cut back, 4 bases at V and 4 bases at J, with 10 bases in the middle. The CDR3 is 13 residues long. Germline V gives CDR1 LGHDT, CDR2 YNNKEL (reference sequence). CDR3 in DNA: TGTGCCAGCAGCCCGGACAGAGTCTATGGCTACACCTTC. Translated, it gives CASSPDRVYGYTF.

The chain combines TRBV19 with TRBJ2-1; TRBD2 agrees at 13 bases. The V segment lost 4 bases and the J segment 7 bases; nucleotides outside the gene matches: 4. Germline CDR1 and CDR2: LNHDA and SQIVND (reference sequence). The CDR3 covers 15 residues. The CDR3 DNA follows: TGTGCCAGTAGTAGGACTAGCGGGAGTAAGAATGAGCAGTTCTTC. Its translation: CASSRTSGSKNEQFF.

The chain recombines TRBV30 with TRBJ2-7; D unclear. V lost 5 bases and J 7 bases, leaving 18 bases between the germline ends. CDR1 is GTSNPN, CDR2 SVGIG, per germline (reference sequence). This CDR3 has 13 residues. CDR3 residues: CAWRQGPIGEQYF. DNA of the CDR3: TGTGCCTGGCGACAAGGACCCATAGGGGAGCAGTACTTC.

The rearrangement links TRBV7-9 to TRBJ1-1, with TRBD1 as a possible D gene (5 bases). V was shortened by 7 bases and J by 4 bases, with 25 bases between the two germline ends. This CDR3 comprises 17 residues. Per the germline V gene, CDR1 is SEHNR and CDR2 is FQNEAQ (reference sequence). The CDR3 spells CASTKSQIEVGGTEAFF. CDR3 DNA sequence: TGTGCCAGCACCAAGTCCCAAATCGAGGTCGGGGGCACTGAAGCTTTCTTT.

With regard to this clone: Just one base apart from a much larger clone, this may be a read error. Other nucleotide sequences in the sample specify the same CDR3. CDR3 sequence reads: CASSYSGGNTEAFF. In nucleotides, the CDR3 is TGTGCCAGCAGTTACTCGGGGGGGAACACTGAAGCTTTCTTT. The chain joins TRBV6-5 to TRBJ1-1, with D possibly being TRBD1 (5 bases). Between the trimmed V and J ends, which lost 0 bases and 1 base, there was a span of 6 bases. Germline CDR1 MNHEY, CDR2 SVGAGI. This CDR3 comprises 14 residues.

As for this clone: The same CDR3 is also encoded by other DNA sequences in this sample. The chain has TRBV15 and TRBJ2-5; D unresolved. Trimming removed 1 base at V and 3 bases at J, with 6 bases between. The CDR3 loop spans 13 amino acids. Germline CDR1 reads LNHNV; CDR2 reads YYDKDF (reference sequence). The CDR3 sequence is CATSRVPEETQYF. CDR3 coding DNA: TGTGCCACCAGCAGAGTGCCCGAAGAGACCCAGTACTTC.

This chain uses TRBV3-1 (or the pseudogene TRBV3-2) with TRBJ1-1, with D unresolved. Trimming stripped 6 bases from V and 1 base from J, with 12 bases between. The CDR3 totals 14 residues. Germline V gives CDR1 LGHDT, CDR2 YNNKEL (reference sequence). The CDR3 nucleotides read TGTGCCAGCAGGCGAGGCTCTTGGAACACTGAAGCTTTCTTT. The encoded protein is CASRRGSWNTEAFF.